This TCR beta chain is drawn from a study of response to subunit inactivated influenza vaccine. General study findings and limits: Seasonal influenza vaccination, on each occasion, was suggested by the authors to recruit few new T cells.

TCRdb ran MiXCR on the RT-PCR reads and lists one entry per CDR3 protein. Of roughly 150,000 distinct CDR3 sequences detected, 9.5% to 13% appear once; the ten largest clones hold roughly 12%. For this clonotype: Its target is not known.

The germline V gene encodes CDR1 SGHNT and CDR2 YYREEE (reference sequence). V lost 1 base, J lost 0 bases, and 12 bases stayed unmatched. This CDR3 is built from 20 residues. This clonotype was obtained from a man aged 50 or older who received an inactivated influenza vaccine. The source was non-naive T cells sorted from PBMCs, collected about 40 days after vaccination. The chain is built from TRBV5-4 and TRBJ2-3, with TRBD2 identical over 12 bases. The CDR3 sequence is CASSLFVTSGGLYSTDTQYF. The CDR3 DNA follows: TGTGCCAGCAGCTTGTTCGTAACTAGCGGGGGGCTATACAGCACAGATACGCAGTATTTT. The full variable domain, in which reference TRBV5-4 and TRBJ2-3 provide the parts outside the CDR3, is ETGVTQSPTHLIKTRGQQVTLRCSSQSGHNTVSWYQQALGQGPQFIFQYYREEENGRGNFPPRFSGLQFPNYSSELNVNALELDDSALYLCASSLFVTSGGLYSTDTQYFGPGTRLTVL.